This entry lists 22 T cell receptor beta chains sequenced from one sample in a study of T cell changes during pregnancy in multiple sclerosis. Profiling relied on immunoSEQ multiplex PCR, and the TCRdb table lists in-frame clones only, not all of them. The data contain 65,000 to 85,000 clones, 94% of them singletons. Sample: peripheral blood, taken in the second trimester of pregnancy. The receptor source for this set is a female donor in good health, enrolled as a control in a pregnancy study.

The chain combines TRBV20-1 with TRBJ2-7; no clear D. Germline V lookup: CDR1 DFQATT, CDR2 SNEGSKA (reference sequence). The V end lost 3 bases, the J end lost 6 bases, and 6 bases lay between the germline ends. The CDR3 is 10 residues long. The CDR3: CSASGSEQYF. The CDR3 region has the DNA TGCAGTGCTAGCGGGTCCGAGCAGTACTTC.

The chain has TRBV15 and TRBJ1-3; maybe TRBD1 (5 bases). The CDR3 sequence is 16 residues long. The V gene lost 1 base and the J gene lost 1 base, with 11 bases spanning the gap. The germline V gene has CDR1 LNHNV and CDR2 YYDKDF (reference sequence). CDR3 sequence: CATSRGQEGSGNTIYF. The CDR3 nucleotides are TGTGCCACCAGCAGAGGCCAGGAGGGGTCTGGAAACACCATATATTTT.

The chain uses TRBV28 and TRBJ2-3; D not resolved. The CDR3 spans 13 residues. Trimming pared 4 bases from V and 0 bases from J, leaving 5 bases between. From germline, CDR1 is MDHEN and CDR2 SYDVKM. In nucleotides, the CDR3 is TGTGCCAGCAGTTGGGCCAGCACAGATACGCAGTATTTT. Translation gives CASSWASTDTQYF. The entire variable domain, with the rest obtained from reference TRBV28 and TRBJ2-3, is as follows: DVKVTQSSRYLVKRTGEKVFLECVQDMDHENMFWYRQDPGLGLRLIYFSYDVKMKEKGDIPEGYSVSREKKERFSLILESASTNQTSMYLCASSWASTDTQYFGPGTRLTVL.

This clone came up once. J is TRBJ2-6 and V is TRBV5-4, with D possibly matching TRBD1 (5 bases). Trimming shortened V by 9 bases and J by 0 bases, and 16 bases separated the two germline ends. Per the germline V gene, CDR1 is SGHNT and CDR2 is YYREEE (reference sequence). This CDR3 has 16 amino acids. The CDR3 region is CATYRQQASGANVLTF. CDR3 nucleotides: TGTGCCACATATAGACAGCAAGCCTCTGGGGCCAACGTCCTGACTTTC.

This chain uses TRBV12-2 with TRBJ1-1. TRBV12-2 is tagged as a pseudogene. The CDR3 extends over 10 amino acids. The CDR3 DNA is TGTGCAAGTCGCTACAGGGAGGGTTTCTTT. Residues: CASRYREGFF.

The chain has TRBV28 and TRBJ1-2, with D perhaps TRBD1 (5 bases). The V gene's germline CDR1 is MDHEN and CDR2 SYDVKM. The CDR3 totals 14 residues. V gave up 1 base and J gave up 5 bases, with 11 bases separating them. CDR3 DNA sequence: TGTGCCAGCAGTTTATCCGGGGGGGGGTATGGCTACACCTTC. Translated: CASSLSGGGYGYTF.

The chain recombines TRBV27 with TRBJ2-4, with 7 bases lining up with TRBD1. V shed 7 bases and J 6 bases; nucleotides not matched to a gene: 9. Germline-derived CDR1 and CDR2 are MNHEY and SMNVEV (reference sequence). The CDR3 length is 14 residues. The CDR3 DNA sequence: TGTGCCAGCACCGACCCCAGGGGGATAAACATTCAGTACTTC. It codes for CASTDPRGINIQYF.

The chain employs TRBV5-1 and TRBJ2-3; tentatively, D is TRBD2 (5 bases). The CDR3 spans 16 residues. The germline V gene encodes CDR1 SGHRS and CDR2 YFSETQ. V lost 0 bases, J lost 6 bases, and 17 bases lay in between. CDR3 loop: CASSLGNTGIKDTQYF. DNA for the CDR3: TGCGCCAGCAGCTTGGGGAACACCGGGATTAAGGATACGCAGTATTTT.

CDR3 coding DNA: TGTGCCAGCAGCAGATTGTGGGAGACCCAGTACTTC. Protein product: CASSRLWETQYF. The V call is TRBV28, the J call TRBJ2-5; no clear D. Trimming removed 6 bases at V and 5 bases at J, with 10 bases between. CDR1 MDHEN and CDR2 SYDVKM come from the germline V gene. The CDR3 runs to 12 residues. Complete variable domain (other parts from reference TRBV28 and TRBJ2-5): DVKVTQSSRYLVKRTGEKVFLECVQDMDHENMFWYRQDPGLGLRLIYFSYDVKMKEKGDIPEGYSVSREKKERFSLILESASTNQTSMYLCASSRLWETQYFGPGTRLLVL.

The rearrangement links TRBV9 to TRBJ1-1; 8 bases agree with TRBD1. Trimming took 0 bases from V and 8 from J; bases not matched to a gene: 12. The CDR3 totals 16 residues. Germline V gives CDR1 SGDLS, CDR2 YYNGEE. CDR3 loop: CASSVVGTWTGREAFF. The CDR3 DNA reads as TGTGCCAGCAGCGTAGTTGGGACCTGGACAGGGCGGGAAGCTTTCTTT.

The V and J genes are TRBV6-6 and TRBJ1-1, with a tentative D call TRBD1 (6 bases). Germline CDR1 is MNHNY and CDR2 is SVGAGI (reference sequence). The V end lost 5 bases, the J end lost 5 bases, and 15 bases lay between the germline ends. The CDR3 contains 14 residues. Written as DNA, the CDR3 is TGTGCCAGCAGTCCCACAGCCCAGGGGACTGAAGCTTTCTTT. Protein product: CASSPTAQGTEAFF.

The chain is built from TRBV5-1 and TRBJ2-2, with D perhaps TRBD1 (6 bases). Germline CDR1 reads SGHRS; CDR2 reads YFSETQ. This CDR3 region has 16 residues. V shed 4 bases and J shed 1 base, with 14 bases lying between them. The DNA of the CDR3 is TGCGCCAGCAGCCCTAAGACGGACAGGAACACCGGGGAGCTGTTTTTT. This gives the protein CASSPKTDRNTGELFF.

The gene calls are TRBV27 and TRBJ2-7, with 9 bases identical to TRBD1. Germline CDR1 reads MNHEY; CDR2 reads SMNVEV (reference sequence). CDR3 length: 14 residues. After removal of 5 bases from V and 4 bases from J, the junction contained 6 bases not matched to a gene. CDR3 in amino acids: CASSDRDRVYEQYF. CDR3 DNA: TGTGCCAGCAGTGACCGGGACAGGGTATACGAGCAGTACTTC.

The chain carries TRBV6-6 and TRBJ1-5; D gene ambiguous. Germline CDR1 and CDR2: MNHNY and SVGAGI (reference sequence). CDR3 length: 15 amino acids. The germline V and J ends were trimmed by 0 bases and 3 bases, with 9 bases remaining between them. The CDR3 DNA reads as TGTGCCAGCAGTTACTCCCCAGAGGCCAATCAGCCCCAGCATTTT. It specifies CASSYSPEANQPQHF.

This clone was counted once. The J gene is TRBJ2-5, the V gene TRBV29-1, with 7 nucleotides matching TRBD2. With 3 bases clipped from V and 0 bases from J, the junction kept 4 bases outside the gene matches. This CDR3 has 14 amino acids. Germline V gene data show CDR1 as SQVTM and CDR2 as ANQGSEA. CDR3 sequence (DNA): TGCAGCGTTGACGAGCGGGGCTACCAAGAGACCCAGTACTTC. It is translated as CSVDERGYQETQYF.

V usage is TRBV11-2 and J usage is TRBJ1-1, with a possible D match to TRBD1 (5 bases). This CDR3 has 15 residues. Germline assignment: CDR1 SGHAT and CDR2 FQNNGV. Trimming stripped 4 bases from V and 3 bases from J, with 15 bases between. CDR3 DNA: TGTGCCAGCAGCTCTCCAGCGGCGGGGGACACTGAAGCTTTCTTT. This gives the protein CASSSPAAGDTEAFF. Supplemented by reference TRBV11-2 and TRBJ1-1, the full variable domain reads EAGVAQSPRYKIIEKRQSVAFWCNPISGHATLYWYQQILGQGPKLLIQFQNNGVVDDSQLPKDRFSAERLKGVDSTLKIQPAKLEDSAVYLCASSSPAAGDTEAFFGQGTRLTVV.

The CDR3 is CASSSHGRERGIQYF. DNA for the CDR3: TGTGCCAGCAGTTCCCACGGGCGGGAGAGAGGCATTCAGTACTTC. This chain joins TRBV6-5 and TRBJ2-4; 7 positions agree with TRBD2. V was pared by 4 bases and J by 9 bases, with 12 bases of the junction left unmatched. Germline lookup yields CDR1 MNHEY and CDR2 SVGAGI. This CDR3 is built from 15 residues.

The chain links TRBV6-1 to TRBJ2-5; 8 nucleotides line up with TRBD2. Unmatched junction bases numbered 8, after V lost 1 base and J lost 4 bases. The germline V gene encodes CDR1 MNHNS and CDR2 SASEGT. This CDR3 has 16 amino acids. Written as DNA, the CDR3 is TGTGCCAGCAGTGAAGGGTGGGGGCTAGCGGGAGAGACCCAGTACTTC. Protein sequence: CASSEGWGLAGETQYF.

The chain joins TRBV28 to TRBJ1-5; 7 bases align to TRBD1. Germline V gene sequence: CDR1 MDHEN, CDR2 SYDVKM. The CDR3 is 15 amino acids. After removal of 6 bases from V and 2 bases from J, the junction contained 7 bases not matched to a gene. The CDR3 region is CASSLGTDGNQPQHF. DNA for the CDR3: TGTGCCAGCAGCCTAGGGACAGATGGCAATCAGCCCCAGCATTTT.

This chain connects TRBV28 to TRBJ1-2; the D is unclear. Trimming removed 1 base from V and 8 bases from J, with 14 bases in between. Germline lookup yields CDR1 MDHEN and CDR2 SYDVKM. This CDR3 has 14 residues. CDR3 sequence: CASSLSSPGKGYTF. The CDR3 region has the DNA TGTGCCAGCAGTTTATCGTCTCCGGGAAAAGGCTACACCTTC.

The chain links TRBV5-1 to TRBJ2-5; 12 nucleotides match TRBD2. The CDR3 sequence is 17 residues long. The germline gives CDR1 SGHRS, CDR2 YFSETQ. V lost 0 bases and J lost 2; bases outside the gene matches: 5. The CDR3 is CASSLGTSGTQQETQYF. DNA for the CDR3: TGCGCCAGCAGCTTGGGGACTAGCGGGACTCAACAAGAGACCCAGTACTTC.

The chain employs TRBV6-5 and TRBJ1-1, with D possibly matching TRBD1 (5 bases). The length of the CDR3 is 13 residues. V was trimmed by 6 bases and J by 1 base, leaving 9 bases between them. Germline V CDR1 and CDR2: MNHEY, SVGAGI. CDR3 DNA sequence: TGTGCCAGCAGCCGGGGGGGGAACACTGAAGCTTTCTTT. It codes for CASSRGGNTEAFF.